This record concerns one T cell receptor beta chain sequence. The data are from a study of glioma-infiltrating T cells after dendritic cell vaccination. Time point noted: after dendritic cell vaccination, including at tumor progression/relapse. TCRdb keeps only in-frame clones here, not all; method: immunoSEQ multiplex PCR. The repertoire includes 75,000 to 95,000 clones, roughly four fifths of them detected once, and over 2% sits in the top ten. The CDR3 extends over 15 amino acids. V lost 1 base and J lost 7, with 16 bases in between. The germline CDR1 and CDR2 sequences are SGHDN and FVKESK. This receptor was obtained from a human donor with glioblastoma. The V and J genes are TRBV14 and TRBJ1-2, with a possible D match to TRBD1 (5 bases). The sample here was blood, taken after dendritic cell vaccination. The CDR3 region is CASSQGGEGISGYTF. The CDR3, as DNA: TGTGCCAGCAGCCAAGGAGGGGAGGGGATTTCTGGCTACACCTTC. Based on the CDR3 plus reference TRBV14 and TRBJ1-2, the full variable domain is EAGVTQFPSHSVIEKGQTVTLRCDPISGHDNLYWYRRVMGKEIKFLLHFVKESKQDESGMPNNRFLAERTGGTYSTLKVQPAELEDSGVYFCASSQGGEGISGYTFGSGTRLTVV.